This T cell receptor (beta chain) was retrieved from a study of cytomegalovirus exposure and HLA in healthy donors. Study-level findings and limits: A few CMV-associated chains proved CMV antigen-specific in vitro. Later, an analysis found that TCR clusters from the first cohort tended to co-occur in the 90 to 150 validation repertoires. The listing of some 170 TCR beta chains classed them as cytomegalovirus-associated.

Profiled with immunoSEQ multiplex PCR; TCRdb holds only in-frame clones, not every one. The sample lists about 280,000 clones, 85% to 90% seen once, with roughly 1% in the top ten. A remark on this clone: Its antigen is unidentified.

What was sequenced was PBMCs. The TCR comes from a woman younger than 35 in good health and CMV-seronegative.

CDR3 bases: TGTGCCAGCAGTTTACGGGGGGGCGCGTATGGCTACACCTTC. Protein sequence: CASSLRGGAYGYTF. This chain uses TRBV27 with TRBJ1-2; perhaps TRBD1 as D (6 bases). The V end lost 2 bases, the J end lost 5 bases, and 12 bases lay between the germline ends. The CDR3 runs 14 residues. From germline, CDR1 is MNHEY and CDR2 SMNVEV (reference sequence).